Sequencing of this TCR beta chain was carried out in a study of blood T cell repertoires in COVID-19. Data came from immunoSEQ multiplex PCR; TCRdb stores just in-frame clones and leaves some out. The repertoire has some 45,000 clones, about 92% of them found once; the top ten carry 9.5% to 15%. V lost 2 bases, J lost 1 base, and 12 bases lay in between. Germline lookup yields CDR1 SGHRS and CDR2 YFSETQ. There are 15 residues in the CDR3. The sequence was collected from a human donor in a cohort sampled during active COVID-19. The chain employs TRBV5-1 and TRBJ2-5; D is unresolved. The sample comprised peripheral blood. CDR3 sequence (DNA): TGCGCCAGCAGCTTCCCGGTTGAGGTCCAAGAGACCCAGTACTTC. Its protein is CASSFPVEVQETQYF.